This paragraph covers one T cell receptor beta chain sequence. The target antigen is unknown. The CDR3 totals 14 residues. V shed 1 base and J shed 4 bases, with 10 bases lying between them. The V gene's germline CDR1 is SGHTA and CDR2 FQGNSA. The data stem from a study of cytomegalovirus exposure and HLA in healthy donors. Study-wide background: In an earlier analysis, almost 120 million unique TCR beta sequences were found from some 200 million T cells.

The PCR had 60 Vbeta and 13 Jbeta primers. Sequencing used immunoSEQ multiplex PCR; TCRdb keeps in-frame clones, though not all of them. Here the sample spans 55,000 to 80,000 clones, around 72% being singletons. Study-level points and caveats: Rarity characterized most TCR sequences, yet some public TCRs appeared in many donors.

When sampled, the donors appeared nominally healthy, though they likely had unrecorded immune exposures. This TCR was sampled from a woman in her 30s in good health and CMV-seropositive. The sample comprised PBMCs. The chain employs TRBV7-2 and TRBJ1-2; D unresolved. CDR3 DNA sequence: TGTGCCAGCAGCTTAGGCAGAGAGGGCTATGGCTACACCTTC. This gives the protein CASSLGREGYGYTF.